The 2 T cell receptor beta chains in this list originate from one sample, sequenced in a study of T cells after yellow fever vaccination. TCRdb used MiXCR to reprocess the 5' RACE reads, holding one entry per CDR3 protein. The sample lists around 310,000 distinct CDR3 sequences, about 8.7% seen once, with 15% to 20% in the top ten. Sequences were derived from PBMCs, sampled on the day of the first yellow fever vaccination. These receptors were taken from a young man who received the YFV17D yellow fever vaccine.

This chain joins TRBV7-2 and TRBJ2-3; possible D gene TRBD2, 7 bases. This CDR3 has 17 amino acids. Germline lookup yields CDR1 SGHTA and CDR2 FQGNSA. Deletions cut 1 base from V and 2 bases from J, with 16 bases between. The CDR3 DNA reads as TGTGCCAGCAGCTTAGTACGGGGGGCCCTACCCACAGATACGCAGTATTTT. Protein sequence: CASSLVRGALPTDTQYF.

The chain employs TRBV12-3 or TRBV12-4 and TRBJ2-7; D is perhaps TRBD1 (5 bases). V was shortened by 4 bases and J by 1 base, with 8 bases between the two germline ends. CDR3 length: 13 residues. The CDR3 sequence is CASSWAGSYEQYF. The CDR3 nucleotides read TGTGCCAGCAGTTGGGCAGGGTCCTACGAGCAGTACTTC.